This T cell receptor (beta chain) was obtained from a study of graft-versus-host responses after intestinal transplantation. Study-wide context: Every recipient had anti-thymocyte globulin induction and two to three years of tacrolimus plus steroids.

CDR3 size: 16 residues. The germline gives CDR1 SGHVS, CDR2 FNYEAQ. V was trimmed by 1 base and J by 4 bases, leaving 14 bases between them. Here immunoSEQ multiplex PCR was the method, and the copy in TCRdb shows in-frame clones only, minus some. The profile covers about 64,000 clones, with about nine tenths appearing a single time and about 6.9% taken by the ten largest. Overall study results and limits: Among circulating GvH clones, peak levels were associated with early post-transplant declines in HvG clones. Ileal or blood samples showed some GvH clones first, and such clones were also found in recipient marrow.

Post-transplant marrow was drawn from the posterior iliac crest or another site. In regard to this clone: Its specificity is not known.

This receptor was obtained from a human patient who received an intestinal transplant, so some T cells may come from the graft donor. Sequenced here: bone marrow, sampled almost 750 days after intestinal transplantation. The chain links TRBV7-6 to TRBJ2-1, with D possibly being TRBD2 (6 bases). The CDR3 nucleotides read TGTGCCAGCAGCTTAGGGATGGGGCGGGATTACAATGAGCAGTTCTTC. Residues: CASSLGMGRDYNEQFF.